This T cell receptor (beta chain) was found in a study of T cell responses to AZD1222 COVID-19 vaccine. Study-wide points: Clonal diversity was possibly underestimated, and white British individuals and females predominated among donors. Spike-specific TCR breadth and depth went up after people got two AZD1222 doses.

As to this clone: Its specificity is not known.

The repertoire was sequenced with immunoSEQ multiplex PCR; TCRdb's copy has only in-frame clones and lacks some. Of around 65,000 clones in the sample, approximately 85% are singletons; the top ten hold 20% to 30%. Germline trimming cut 8 bases from V and 9 bases from J; bases unmatched to any gene: 19. The CDR3 spans 15 residues. Per germline, CDR1 MNHEY and CDR2 SVGAGI. This sequence was found in an adult who received the AZD1222 COVID-19 vaccine. This chain connects TRBV6-5 to TRBJ2-7, with 7 bases fitting TRBD1. The sample was peripheral blood, taken 28 days after the second AZD1222 dose. The CDR3 bases are TGTGCCAGCTCCCCAACGACAGGGCCACGGTGGGGGCAGTACTTC. Its protein product is CASSPTTGPRWGQYF.